These T cell receptor beta chains were read from a single sample in a study of radiotherapy plus CTLA-4 blockade in lung cancer. The data were produced by immunoSEQ multiplex PCR, yet TCRdb's version contains in-frame clones alone and is incomplete. This sample has 95,000 to 150,000 clones, with over 80% found just once. This sample comprised peripheral blood, obtained from a patient treated with radiotherapy plus ipilimumab. The receptor set was obtained from a human donor with non-small cell lung cancer that progressed on radiotherapy plus ipilimumab. The CDR3 runs from the conserved cysteine through the conserved F or W. A D gene is named only where the DNA matches it firmly. Rows may omit the clone size; those that give it use once, few, many or a size class.

>TRBJ2-5|TRBD1|TRBV7-9|NA
TGTGCCAGCAGCCTACGGACAGGGAGAGAGACCCAGTACTTC
CASSLRTGRETQYF
>TRBJ2-3|TRBD2|TRBV27|NA
TGTGCCAGCAGTCGGAACCTCGGGGGGGCAGACACAGATACGCAGTATTTT
CASSRNLGGADTDTQYF
>TRBJ1-2|NA|TRBV25-1|few
TGTGCCAGCAGCCGGGGCAGCTATGGCTACACCTTC
CASSRGSYGYTF
>TRBJ2-2|NA|TRBV5-1|NA
TGCGCCAGCAGCCGCAGGGGCGCTGGCACCGGGGAGCTGTTTTTT
CASSRRGAGTGELFF
>TRBJ1-2|NA|TRBV10-1|NA
TGCGCCAGCAGCGCCCTCCGCACAGACCCCTATGGCTACACCTTC
CASSALRTDPYGYTF
>TRBJ2-2|NA|TRBV18|NA
TGTGCCAGCTCACCCGAAAACACCGGGGAGCTGTTTTTT
CASSPENTGELFF
>TRBJ1-2|NA|TRBV19|NA
TGTGCCATCCACAGTCTGAACTATGGCTACACCTTC
CAIHSLNYGYTF
>TRBJ2-3|NA|TRBV27|NA
TGTGCCAGCAGTTTACTATCGGCTGGGTATACGCAGTATTTT
CASSLLSAGYTQYF
>TRBJ2-7|NA|TRBV2|NA
TGTGCCAGCCAATTAATCCGCGAGCAGTACTTC
CASQLIREQYF
>TRBJ2-7|TRBD1|TRBV2|NA
TGTGCCAGCAAAGGGACAGAGAGCTCCTACGAGCAGTACTTC
CASKGTESSYEQYF
>TRBJ1-2|TRBD1|TRBV18|NA
TGTGCCAGCTCACCACTCGACAGGGAAGCCTATGGCTACACCTTC
CASSPLDREAYGYTF
>TRBJ1-1|NA|TRBV7-8|NA
TGTGCCAGCAGCCTGAAGGGGGGAGCTGAAGCTTTCTTT
CASSLKGGAEAFF
>TRBJ1-1|TRBD1|TRBV15|NA
TGTGCCACCAGCGACCCAGGGGGGGCAATTGAAGCTTTCTTT
CATSDPGGAIEAFF
>TRBJ2-5|NA|TRBV4-2|NA
TGTGCCAGCAGCCATAAGAGGGGTCCAGAAAGGACCCAGTACTTC
CASSHKRGPERTQYF
>TRBJ2-5|NA|TRBV4-1|NA
TGCGCCAGCAGCCTCCCAACAGGGGAGGGGGAGACCCAGTACTTC
CASSLPTGEGETQYF
>TRBJ1-2|NA|TRBV6-5|NA
TGTGCCAGCAGTTACGCCAGGGGCTATGGCTACACCTTC
CASSYARGYGYTF
>TRBJ1-2|TRBD1|TRBV5-1|NA
TGCGCCAGCAGCTTGTTCCCAGGGGGTGACTATGGCTACACCTTC
CASSLFPGGDYGYTF
>TRBJ1-5|NA|TRBV28|once
TGTGCCAGCAGTTTGACAAATCAGCCCCAGCATTTT
CASSLTNQPQHF
>TRBJ2-2|NA|TRBV18|NA
TGTGCCAGCTCACCCGTCCAGGGCGGCACCGGGGAGCTGTTTTTT
CASSPVQGGTGELFF
>TRBJ2-1|NA|TRBV11-2|NA
TGTGCCAGCAGCCCTACTAGGGCGCCCTACAATGAGCAGTTCTTC
CASSPTRAPYNEQFF
>TRBJ2-5|TRBD1|TRBV5-1|NA
TGCGCCAGCAGCTTGGACGTGGGACAGGGAACTGCCCAGTACTTC
CASSLDVGQGTAQYF
>TRBJ1-1|NA|TRBV6-1|NA
TGTGCCAGCACCCGTCTCCGGGCCGGGGGCACTGAAGCTTTCTTT
CASTRLRAGGTEAFF
>TRBJ2-3|NA|TRBV6-5|once
TGTGCCAGCAGTTACTCGGGCCCAGATACGCAGTATTTT
CASSYSGPDTQYF
>TRBJ2-1|TRBD2|TRBV4-1|NA
TGCGCCAGCGCGGGGGGCAATGAGCAGTTCTTC
CASAGGNEQFF
>TRBJ1-4|NA|TRBV18|NA
TGTGCCAGCTCACCCCCAGGACGCGGTAATGAAAAACTGTTTTTT
CASSPPGRGNEKLFF
>TRBJ1-4|TRBD1|TRBV7-9|few
TGTGCCAGCAGCCCCACAGGGGCGGCTAATGAAAAACTGTTTTTT
CASSPTGAANEKLFF
>TRBJ1-1|TRBD1|TRBV29-1|NA
TGCAGCGTTCGGACAGGTCCCATTGAAGCTTTCTTT
CSVRTGPIEAFF
>TRBJ2-7|NA|TRBV11-2|NA
TGTGCCAGCAGCGCCAACTACGAGCAGTACTTC
CASSANYEQYF
>TRBJ2-7|NA|TRBV20-1|few
TGCAGTGTCCCGAGTATCAACGAGCAGTACTTC
CSVPSINEQYF
>TRBJ2-7|TRBD2|TRBV11-2|NA
TGTGCCAGCAGTCGCGGGACTAGCGGGACCTACGAGCAGTACTTC
CASSRGTSGTYEQYF
>TRBJ2-2|NA|TRBV12-5|NA
TGTGCTAGTGGTTTGGACACCTACACCGGGGAGCTGTTTTTT
CASGLDTYTGELFF
>TRBJ2-7|TRBD1|TRBV19|NA
TGTGCCAGTAGTTGGGGACAGGGACCGACCTACGAGCAGTACTTC
CASSWGQGPTYEQYF
>TRBJ1-2|NA|TRBV29-1|NA
TGCAGCGTCTATAGGGACGGGTGGGACTACACCTTC
CSVYRDGWDYTF
>TRBJ2-3|TRBD1|TRBV18|NA
TGTGCCAGCTCACCATATGGGACAGGGGGCCAGTACACAGATACGCAGTATTTT
CASSPYGTGGQYTDTQYF
>TRBJ2-5|NA|TRBV11-3|NA
TGTGCCAGCAGCTTCCTGGTTGGGGGTGGAGAGACCCAGTACTTC
CASSFLVGGGETQYF
>TRBJ1-5|TRBD1|TRBV9|few
TGTGCCAGCAGCCAGGGACAGGGGGCGGGACAGCCCCAGCATTTT
CASSQGQGAGQPQHF
>TRBJ1-5|NA|TRBV9|NA
TGTGCCAGCAGCCCCTCGGGGGATAGCAATCAGCCCCAGCATTTT
CASSPSGDSNQPQHF
>TRBJ2-7|NA|TRBV5-1|NA
TGCGCCAGCAGCCCACAAGGGGGAGATTCCTACGAGCAGTACTTC
CASSPQGGDSYEQYF
>TRBJ1-3|NA|TRBV6-1|NA
TGTGCCAGCAGTGACCCCAGTGGCGGGGCGAGTGGAAACACCATATATTTT
CASSDPSGGASGNTIYF
>TRBJ2-2|NA|TRBV6-6|NA
TGTGCCAGCAGTTTGTGGGCCACCGGGGAGCTGTTTTTT
CASSLWATGELFF
>TRBJ2-1|TRBD2|TRBV5-1|NA
TGCGCCAGCAGCTTGGTTAGCGGGAGGGAGAATGAGCAGTTCTTC
CASSLVSGRENEQFF
>TRBJ2-7|NA|TRBV2|NA
TGTGCCAGCAGGGATCTACCGGGACAAACCTACGAGCAGTACTTC
CASRDLPGQTYEQYF
>TRBJ2-1|TRBD2|TRBV5-4|few
TGTGCCAGCAGCATTTTAGCGGGAGGTTTCAATGAGCAGTTCTTC
CASSILAGGFNEQFF
>TRBJ2-2|TRBD2|TRBV19|NA
TGTGCCAGTAGTAGGGGACTAGCGGGCGGAAACACCGGGGAGCTGTTTTTT
CASSRGLAGGNTGELFF
>TRBJ2-5|NA|TRBV7-8|NA
TGTGCCAGCAGCTTAAACGGGCAGCGCCACAAGAGGGAGACCCAGTACTTC
CASSLNGQRHKRETQYF
>TRBJ2-5|TRBD1|TRBV5-1|NA
TGCGCCAGCAGTCAGCCGACAGGGTCGGTTGAGACCCAGTACTTC
CASSQPTGSVETQYF
>TRBJ1-2|TRBD1|TRBV25-1|NA
TGTGCCAGCAGTGACGGGACAGGGGCCCCCTATGGCTACACCTTC
CASSDGTGAPYGYTF
>TRBJ1-1|TRBD1|TRBV19|NA
TGTGCCAGTAGCAAACAGGGACAGAGGAACACTGAAGCTTTCTTT
CASSKQGQRNTEAFF
>TRBJ2-2|NA|TRBV9|NA
TGTGCCAGCAGCTATTCGACCGGGGAGCTGTTTTTT
CASSYSTGELFF
>TRBJ2-5|NA|TRBV2|NA
TGTGCCAGCAGTGTAACACAAACACGGGAGACCCAGTACTTC
CASSVTQTRETQYF
>TRBJ2-5|TRBD2|TRBV29-1|once
TGCAGCGTTGACGGGACTAGCGGTCAAGAGACCCAGTACTTC
CSVDGTSGQETQYF
>TRBJ2-1|TRBD2|TRBV18|NA
TGTGCCAGCTCACCACGGCTTAGCGGGAGTAACAATGAGCAGTTCTTC
CASSPRLSGSNNEQFF
>TRBJ1-1|NA|TRBV18|NA
TGTGCCAGCTCATCAGGGTCACAAAACACTGAAGCTTTCTTT
CASSSGSQNTEAFF
>TRBJ2-5|TRBD2|TRBV5-1|NA
TGCGCCAGCAGCAAAACTAGCGGAGGGGAGGAGACCCAGTACTTC
CASSKTSGGEETQYF
>TRBJ2-1|NA|TRBV19|NA
TGTGCCAGTAGTAGGGACGCCAGAAGCTCCTACAATGAGCAGTTCTTC
CASSRDARSSYNEQFF
>TRBJ1-1|NA|TRBV7-8|NA
TGTGCGACCGGGGCCGGAGCTGAAGCTTTCTTT
CATGAGAEAFF
>TRBJ2-3|TRBD2|TRBV7-7|NA
TGTGCTAGCAGCCCCGCCGGGGGGTTTGATACGCAGTATTTT
CASSPAGGFDTQYF
>TRBJ2-3|NA|TRBV5-6|once
TGTGCCAGCAGCTTTAGACGGGGGCTCTTGGTCACAGATACGCAGTATTTT
CASSFRRGLLVTDTQYF
>TRBJ2-2|NA|TRBV5-1|NA
TGCGCCAGCAGCTTGGTGGGGGGTGGCACCGGGGAGCTGTTTTTT
CASSLVGGGTGELFF